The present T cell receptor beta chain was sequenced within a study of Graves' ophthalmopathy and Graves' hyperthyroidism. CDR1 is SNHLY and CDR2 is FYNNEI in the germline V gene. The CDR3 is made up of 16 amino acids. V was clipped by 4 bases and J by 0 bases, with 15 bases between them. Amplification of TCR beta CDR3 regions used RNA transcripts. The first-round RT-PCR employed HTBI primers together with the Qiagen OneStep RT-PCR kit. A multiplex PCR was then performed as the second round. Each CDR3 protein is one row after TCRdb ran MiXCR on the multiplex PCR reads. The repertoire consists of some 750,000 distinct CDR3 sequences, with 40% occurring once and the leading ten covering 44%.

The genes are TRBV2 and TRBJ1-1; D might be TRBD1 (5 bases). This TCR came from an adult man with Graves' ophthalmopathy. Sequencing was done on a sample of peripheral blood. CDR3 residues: CASSARDQGMNTEAFF. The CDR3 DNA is TGTGCCAGCAGTGCTAGAGATCAGGGCATGAACACTGAAGCTTTCTTT.